The 5 T cell receptor beta chains presented below share a single source sample, sequenced in a study of cytomegalovirus exposure and HLA in healthy donors. PCR primers comprised 60 Vbeta and 13 Jbeta primers. Assay used: immunoSEQ multiplex PCR; TCRdb lists only in-frame clones, some missing. The profile shows approximately 85,000 clones, around 80% of them singletons. The source material was PBMCs. All receptors derive from a woman aged 45-65 years in good health and CMV-seropositive.

The gene calls are TRBV30 and TRBJ2-1; TRBD2 matches at 11 bases. The CDR3 is 15 residues long. Per germline, CDR1 GTSNPN and CDR2 SVGIG (reference sequence). After removal of 8 bases from V and 2 bases from J, the junction contained 8 bases not matched to a gene. The DNA for the CDR3 is TGTGCCGGGTATAGCGGGGGGGCCACCTACAATGAGCAGTTCTTC. This sequence encodes CAGYSGGATYNEQFF.

The CDR3 is CASSFGDRGLNTEAFF. DNA for the CDR3: TGCGCCAGCAGTTTTGGAGACAGGGGACTGAACACTGAAGCTTTCTTT. The chain has TRBV5-1 and TRBJ1-1, with 8 bases aligning to TRBD1. This CDR3 is 16 amino acids long. Germline V gene sequence: CDR1 SGHRS, CDR2 YFSETQ. After removal of 5 bases from V and 0 bases from J, the junction contained 9 bases not matched to a gene.

The chain employs TRBV6-5 and TRBJ2-5; 9 positions agree with TRBD2. J was trimmed by 5 bases and V by 5 bases; bases with no gene match: 9. CDR3 length equals 15 residues. The germline gives CDR1 MNHEY, CDR2 SVGAGI. CDR3 residues: CASSAERGAGETQYF. The CDR3 nucleotides are TGTGCCAGCAGTGCAGAGCGGGGGGCGGGTGAGACCCAGTACTTC.

The rearrangement joins TRBV27 to TRBJ2-3; 9 bases line up with TRBD1. The CDR3 is 17 amino acids. With V trimmed by 6 bases and J by 4 bases, 14 bases remained unmatched. Looked up from germline, CDR1 is MNHEY and CDR2 is SMNVEV (reference sequence). The CDR3 nucleotides are TGTGCCAGCAGAGGGACAGGGCATCTGATTAGTGCAGATACGCAGTATTTT. This gives the protein CASRGTGHLISADTQYF.

The gene calls are TRBV5-8 and TRBJ1-4, with unresolved D. The germline V and J ends were trimmed by 3 bases and 10 bases, with 10 bases remaining between them. The CDR3 is made up of 12 amino acids. The germline V gene has CDR1 SGHTS and CDR2 YDEGEE. CDR3 sequence (DNA): TGTGCCAGCAGCTCCGTTAGAGGAAAACTGTTTTTT. It is translated as CASSSVRGKLFF.